These T cell receptor beta chains were read from a single sample in a study of T cells in Graves' hyperthyroidism and ophthalmopathy. TCRdb itself ran the multiplex PCR reads through MiXCR, one entry per CDR3 protein. The table includes about 350,000 distinct CDR3 sequences, over 15% detected once. The sample consisted of blood. The receptors derive from a woman aged 40 to 49 with Graves' ophthalmopathy. Each CDR3 is given with its conserved first and last residue. The D gene is left open where the match is weak. Size tells how often a clone was seen (once, few, many) or the class of an expanded clone, and some rows leave it out.

V gene	J gene	D gene	clone size	CDR3 DNA	CDR3 protein
TRBV13	TRBJ2-7	-	many	TGTGCCAGCAGCTTGGCTCAGAGCTCCTACGAGCAGTACTTC	CASSLAQSSYEQYF
TRBV11-2	TRBJ1-1	-	many	TGTGCCAGCAGCCTGGATTATCGCGACGGGGGACGGAACACTGAAGCTTTCTTT	CASSLDYRDGGRNTEAFF
TRBV6-2/TRBV6-3	TRBJ2-7	TRBD1	many	TGTGCCAGCAGCGGGACAGGGAACCACGAGCAGTACTTC	CASSGTGNHEQYF
TRBV20-1	TRBJ2-7	-	many	TGCAGTGCCGGAGAAGGAGCTACAGGAGGGCAGTACTTC	CSAGEGATGGQYF
TRBV28	TRBJ2-7	TRBD2	many	TGTGCCAGCAGTGGTCCGGGACTAGCGGGAGTGGGGCAGTACTTC	CASSGPGLAGVGQYF
TRBV19	TRBJ1-1	-	-	TGTGCCAGTAAAACCCAGGGCCTCCAGAACACTGAAGCTTTCTTT	CASKTQGLQNTEAFF
TRBV4-1	TRBJ2-5	-	many	TGCGCCAGCAGTCAGGGTAACAGGCAAGAGACCCAGTACTTC	CASSQGNRQETQYF
TRBV10-3	TRBJ2-7	-	-	TGTGCCATCAGTGGACAGGGAGGCTCCTCCGAGCAGTACTTC	CAISGQGGSSEQYF
TRBV2	TRBJ2-7	TRBD2	-	TGTGCCAGCAGCGGGATGGGACTAGCGAGGGAGCAGTACTTC	CASSGMGLAREQYF
TRBV5-6	TRBJ1-2	-	many	TGTGCCAGCAGCTTGCAGGGCGAAAGTTCCTATGGCTACACCTTC	CASSLQGESSYGYTF
TRBV6-2/TRBV6-3	TRBJ2-7	-	many	TGTGCCAGCAGTTGGGCCGTGCGGACTACAAACACCTACGAGCAGTACTTC	CASSWAVRTTNTYEQYF
TRBV19	TRBJ2-2	-	few	TGTGCCAGTGGTATTGCTGGGATTACCGGGGAGCTGTTTTTT	CASGIAGITGELFF
TRBV7-2	TRBJ1-3	-	many	TGTGCCAGCAGCCTAGATTATTCTGGAAACACCATATATTTT	CASSLDYSGNTIYF